What follows is one T cell receptor (beta chain) and its context. Its antigen is undetermined. Use of 60 Vbeta and 13 Jbeta primers characterized the PCR. The data were produced by immunoSEQ multiplex PCR, yet TCRdb's version contains in-frame clones alone and is incomplete. Of some 210,000 clones listed, roughly 80% are singletons. Between the trimmed V and J ends, which lost 2 bases and 2 bases, there was a span of 14 bases. Germline CDR1 is SGHKS and CDR2 is YYEKEE (reference sequence). This CDR3 has 17 amino acids. This record belongs to a study of cytomegalovirus exposure and HLA in healthy donors. Study-level findings and limits: Per published reports, the classifier diagnosed cytomegalovirus status with high specificity and sensitivity. Associated with cytomegalovirus, according to the listing, were fewer than 200 TCR beta chains. Later analysis found that TCR beta chains associated with HLA were more clonally expanded than other, equally common chains.

Material: PBMCs. V and J are TRBV5-5 and TRBJ2-6, with D perhaps matching TRBD2 (7 bases). The sequence derives from a woman between 25 and 40 years old in good health and CMV-seropositive. CDR3 protein: CASSFRGAGAGANVLTF. The DNA of the CDR3 is TGTGCCAGCAGCTTCCGGGGGGCAGGGGCTGGGGCCAACGTCCTGACTTTC.